Listed here is a single T cell receptor (beta chain). This clonotype appeared many times. Its antigen is unknown. Base quality data are lacking; no much larger clone is found one base away. The receptor library was made with PCR. Sequenced using an Illumina HiSeq 2500. TCR libraries were prepared with molecular barcoding, using unique molecular identifiers to normalize TCRbeta repertoire quantification. TCRdb passed the public sequencing reads through fastp at Q25 and MiXCR, retaining productive beta sequences. Under each unique CDR3 protein, matching rows form one entry showing the most common genes and DNA. The sample table contains hundreds of thousands of distinct CDR3 sequences; only one count was recorded for roughly 25% of them. About 2.6% of the sample lies in the top ten. This sample stems from a study of T-cell reconstitution after alpha-beta-depleted transplantation in children (TCRdb year 2016). Notes on the research overall: T-cell immune reconstitution after TCRalphabeta/CD19-depleted allogeneic hematopoietic cell transplantation in children was quantitatively tracked in the study by means of TCR repertoire profiling.

Here is what the overall study found, with its caveats: In some patients, high TCRbeta diversity at day 60 was attributed to recipient T cells and intrathymic progenitors that had survived conditioning. The apparently early alphabetaT-cell count recovery about two months after transplant was reportedly dependent on only several hundred rapidly expanded clones derived from non-depleted graft cells. Hyperexpanded clone frequencies declined over subsequent months; after one year, T-cell counts and TCRbeta diversity were mostly attributed to newly produced T cells.

The intended sense of this specimen's treatment or condition label: allogeneic hematopoietic cell transplantation with graft depleted of TCRalphabeta T cells and CD19 B cells. Transplant recipients were children who received TCRalphabeta/CD19-depleted allogeneic hematopoietic cell grafts. CDR1 and CDR2 are read off the germline V gene (reference sequence) as MNHEY and SMNVEV. The CDR3, cysteine through phenylalanine, is 13 amino acids long. The sequence is cut down to CDR3 DNA, 39 bases in frame from base 1. V drops 5 bases and J drops 5 bases, leaving 13 bases in between. This specimen was PBMCs, taken before TCRalphabeta/CD19-depleted stem cell transplant. This TCR was recovered from a girl aged 2 to 10 with Fanconi anemia, due to receive a stem cell transplant. The rearranged chain carries TRBV27 and TRBJ2-7; no D segment can be confidently identified. The sequenced DNA: TGTGCCAGCAGTCCTTCCTTACGCCACGAGCAGTACTTC. This gives the protein CASSPSLRHEQYF.